Below, 28 T cell receptor beta chains from the same sample are listed, as sequenced in a study of CD8+CD57+ T cells in acquired aplastic anemia. Genomic DNA constituted the template upon which TCR beta VDJ and CDR3 profiling was performed. TCRdb reprocessed the reads with MiXCR, giving one entry per CDR3 protein. The sample lists about 180,000 distinct CDR3 sequences; less than 50% were seen once. Patients chosen for sequencing had CD8+CD57+ cells that had expanded, as shown by flow cytometry. Sequencing used sorted CD4+, CD8+, or CD8+CD57+ T cells (not recorded which) from PBMCs. The receptors shown here come from a human donor with aplastic anemia.

J is TRBJ1-5 and V is TRBV7-9, with D unresolved. The ends were cut back, 3 bases at V and 4 bases at J, with 7 bases in the middle. The CDR3 extends over 13 amino acids. Germline V gene lookup returns CDR1 SEHNR and CDR2 FQNEAQ (reference sequence). The chain's CDR3 is CASSFGVNQPQHF. The CDR3 DNA sequence: TGTGCCAGCAGCTTTGGGGTTAATCAGCCCCAGCATTTT.

This chain joins TRBV11-2 and TRBJ1-5; possibly TRBD1 for D (5 bases). V lost 5 bases, J lost 1 base, and 6 bases lay in between. CDR1 is SGHAT and CDR2 is FQNNGV in the germline V gene. This CDR3 contains 13 residues. CDR3 bases: TGTGCCAGCAGCAAGGGGAGCAATCAGCCCCAGCATTTT. This gives the protein CASSKGSNQPQHF.

This clonotype was observed at least ten times. V and J are TRBV5-1 and TRBJ2-1; maybe TRBD1 (6 bases). V lost 3 bases, J lost 6 bases, and 13 bases lay in between. From germline, CDR1 is SGHRS and CDR2 YFSETQ. The CDR3 covers 14 residues. This CDR3 reads CASSSGQILNEQFF. The CDR3 DNA reads TGCGCCAGCAGCTCAGGACAGATCCTCAATGAGCAGTTCTTC.

The chain couples TRBV10-3 to TRBJ1-6; 10 bases map to TRBD1. J lost 9 bases, V lost 10 bases, and 6 bases had no gene match. The CDR3 totals 13 residues. Per germline, CDR1 ENHRY and CDR2 SYGVKD. The DNA for the CDR3 is TGTGCCAGCCATGGGACAGGGGTTTCACCCCTCCACTTT. Protein sequence: CASHGTGVSPLHF.

The chain carries TRBV20-1 and TRBJ1-2; D unclear. V was trimmed by 0 bases and J by 2 bases, leaving 7 bases between them. CDR1 is DFQATT, CDR2 SNEGSKA, per germline (reference sequence). The CDR3 length is 13 residues. The CDR3 DNA is TGCAGTGCTAGAGAACAGAAAAACTATGGCTACACCTTC. Protein: CSAREQKNYGYTF.

This clonotype showed up just once. The chain has TRBV5-4 and TRBJ1-2; D perhaps matches TRBD1 (6 bases). CDR1 is SGHNT and CDR2 is YYREEE in the germline V gene (reference sequence). The CDR3 has 15 residues. V was clipped by 4 bases and J by 4 bases, with 17 bases between them. The CDR3 loop is CASSMGTFVTYGYTF. CDR3 nucleotides: TGTGCCAGCAGCATGGGGACATTCGTCACCTATGGCTACACCTTC.

The V gene is TRBV2, the J gene TRBJ1-5, with no clear D. Between the trimmed V and J ends, which lost 6 bases and 5 bases, there was a span of 14 bases. This CDR3 has 14 amino acids. Germline V gene data show CDR1 as SNHLY and CDR2 as FYNNEI. CDR3 protein: CASSKKDGDQPQHF. CDR3 DNA sequence: TGTGCCAGCAGCAAGAAGGACGGTGATCAGCCCCAGCATTTT.

This clonotype came up once. The CDR3 reads CASRGDFSSYEQYF. Here the CDR3 DNA reads TGTGCCAGCAGAGGGGATTTCAGCTCCTACGAGCAGTACTTC. The chain combines TRBV27 with TRBJ2-7; the D gene is possibly TRBD1 (5 bases). The V gene's germline CDR1 is MNHEY and CDR2 SMNVEV (reference sequence). The germline V and J ends were trimmed by 6 bases and 0 bases, with 12 bases remaining between them. CDR3 length: 14 amino acids.

This rearrangement joins TRBV25-1 to TRBJ2-1; the match to TRBD1 covers 7 bases. Germline V lookup: CDR1 MGHDK, CDR2 SYGVNS. The J segment lost 7 bases and the V segment lost 4 bases, leaving 10 bases of the junction unmatched. There are 15 residues in the CDR3. CDR3 nucleotides: TGTGCCAGCAGTGCTAGTGGTTTACAGGGGAATGAGCAGTTCTTC. This encodes CASSASGLQGNEQFF.

The V gene is TRBV19, the J gene TRBJ2-1, with 12 bases lining up with TRBD2. The CDR3 covers 16 residues. The germline V gene has CDR1 LNHDA and CDR2 SQIVND (reference sequence). Trimming removed 5 bases from V and 1 base from J; junction bases left unmatched: 3. CDR3 coding DNA: TGTGCCAGTAGTTCAGGACTAGCGGGGTCCTACAATGAGCAGTTCTTC. This gives the protein CASSSGLAGSYNEQFF.

The sample holds a few counts of this clonotype. The junction departs from germline at one end; a sequencing error may be responsible. The genes are TRBV28 and TRBJ2-7; D remains unclear. The length of the CDR3 is 15 residues. The germline V gene encodes CDR1 MDHEN and CDR2 SYDVKM. DNA for the CDR3: TGTGCCAGCAGTCCCCACCGGCAGGTCTCCTACGAGCAGCACTTC. Protein product: CASSPHRQVSYEQHF.

Note on this clonotype: A single base separates this from a much larger clone, so it may be a read error. The chain recombines TRBV28 with TRBJ2-7; TRBD1 matches 11 bases. Germline values: CDR1 MDHEN, CDR2 SYDVKM. The CDR3 spans 13 residues. Here the CDR3 DNA reads TGTGCCAGCACCGGACAGGGGGCCCACGATCAGTACTTC. It translates to CASTGQGAHDQYF.

The V gene is TRBV7-6, the J gene TRBJ2-3; 7 nucleotides line up with TRBD1. The CDR3 consists of 15 residues. With 3 bases clipped from V and 5 bases from J, the junction kept 8 bases outside the gene matches. The germline V gene has CDR1 SGHVS and CDR2 FNYEAQ. The DNA of the CDR3 is TGTGCCAGCAGCTTGGGACCACAGGGGATAGATACGCAGTATTTT. Its translation: CASSLGPQGIDTQYF.

This clonotype was seen many times. The chain has TRBV12-3 or TRBV12-4 and TRBJ2-5; D is ambiguous. The CDR3 sequence is 13 residues long. The ends were cut back, 0 bases at V and 4 bases at J, with 6 bases in the middle. CDR3 region: CASSLAPVETQYF. The CDR3 nucleotides are TGTGCCAGCAGTTTAGCCCCGGTAGAGACCCAGTACTTC.

For this clonotype: One junction end disagrees with the germline gene, perhaps due to a read error. The chain uses TRBV15 and TRBJ2-2; D is possibly TRBD2 (5 bases). Per germline, CDR1 LNHNV and CDR2 YYDKDF (reference sequence). The CDR3 runs 10 residues. This chain's CDR3 is CATWNGKLFF. The CDR3 nucleotides read TGTGCCACCTGGAACGGGAAGCTGTTTTTT.

The chain couples TRBV29-1 to TRBJ2-5; 7 nucleotides match TRBD1. Trimming cost V 3 bases and J 1 base; bases outside gene matches: 2. Germline CDR1 and CDR2: SQVTM and ANQGSEA. This CDR3 spans 13 amino acids. CDR3 protein: CSVDGDSQETQYF. In DNA, the CDR3 is TGCAGCGTTGACGGGGACAGCCAAGAGACCCAGTACTTC.

The V call is TRBV9, the J call TRBJ2-7; no clear D. V was cut by 0 bases and J by 6 bases, with 10 bases left in between. Germline V lookup: CDR1 SGDLS, CDR2 YYNGEE. The CDR3 is made up of 13 amino acids. This chain's CDR3 is CASSVGVATEQYF. DNA for the CDR3: TGTGCCAGCAGCGTAGGTGTGGCCACCGAGCAGTACTTC.

The chain's CDR3 is CATSDLVGSRYEQYF. The CDR3 region has the DNA TGTGCCACCAGTGATTTGGTCGGGAGTAGGTACGAGCAGTACTTC. This rearrangement joins TRBV24-1 to TRBJ2-7; a possible D gene is TRBD2 (6 bases). Between the trimmed V and J ends, which lost 0 bases and 4 bases, there was a span of 12 bases. CDR3 length: 15 amino acids. The germline V gene has CDR1 KGHDR and CDR2 SFDVKD.

This clonotype was seen ten or more times. This chain connects TRBV9 to TRBJ1-3; a possible D gene is TRBD1 (6 bases). V was cut by 0 bases and J by 4 bases, with 11 bases left in between. This CDR3 contains 15 residues. Looked up from germline, CDR1 is SGDLS and CDR2 is YYNGEE. The CDR3 bases are TGTGCCAGCAGCGTAGCAGGGGCAGACGGAAACACCATATATTTT. Protein: CASSVAGADGNTIYF.

The chain has TRBV10-3 and TRBJ1-1, with D maybe TRBD1 (6 bases). V shed 8 bases and J shed 0 bases, with 16 bases lying between them. CDR3 length: 15 residues. Germline CDR1 is ENHRY and CDR2 is SYGVKD. CDR3 amino acids: CAIQGQGIMNTEAFF. The DNA for the CDR3 is TGTGCCATCCAGGGGCAGGGCATCATGAACACTGAAGCTTTCTTT.

A word on this clonotype: A much larger clone differs by one base, so this may be a read error. The chain links TRBV28 to TRBJ1-2, with D unclear. This CDR3 is 13 amino acids long. Looked up from germline, CDR1 is MDHEN and CDR2 is SYDVKM. CDR3: CASSSTTTYGHTF. The CDR3 region has the DNA TGTGCCAGCAGTTCAACGACAACGTATGGCCACACCTTC.

This chain uses TRBV19 with TRBJ2-7, with 9 bases lining up with TRBD1. The CDR3 is 15 amino acids. Germline V gene lookup returns CDR1 LNHDA and CDR2 SQIVND (reference sequence). J lost 7 bases, V lost 7 bases, and 14 bases had no gene match. The CDR3 sequence: CASKMGDREKPEQYF. DNA of the CDR3: TGTGCCAGTAAAATGGGGGACAGGGAGAAGCCTGAGCAGTACTTC.

This clonotype appeared once. The J gene is TRBJ2-3, the V gene TRBV11-2; 12 bases are a match to TRBD2. CDR3 size: 16 residues. The V gene end was trimmed by 3 bases and the J gene end by 3 bases; junction bases not matched to a gene: 4. CDR1 SGHAT and CDR2 FQNNGV come from the germline V gene. CDR3 sequence (DNA): TGTGCCAGCAGCTTCTCTAGCGGGGGGGCTACAGATACGCAGTATTTT. This gives the protein CASSFSSGGATDTQYF.

This clonotype was observed once. The genes are TRBV20-1 and TRBJ1-2, with 9 bases that match TRBD1. Trimming took 1 base from V and 6 from J; bases not matched to a gene: 0. This CDR3 region has 12 residues. Germline CDR1 DFQATT, CDR2 SNEGSKA (reference sequence). Here the CDR3 reads CSARGQGDGYTF. CDR3 sequence (DNA): TGCAGTGCTAGAGGACAGGGGGATGGCTACACCTTC.

This clonotype was recorded at least ten times. The chain employs TRBV6-5 and TRBJ2-6; 7 bases are a match to TRBD1. V lost 6 bases to trimming and J lost 2 bases; unmatched junction nucleotides: 4. The CDR3 runs to 15 residues. Germline V gene lookup returns CDR1 MNHEY and CDR2 SVGAGI. This CDR3 reads CASSKTGAGANVLTF. Written as DNA, the CDR3 is TGTGCCAGCAGCAAAACAGGGGCTGGGGCCAACGTCCTGACTTTC.

The rearrangement links TRBV5-8 to TRBJ1-6; no reliable D call. The CDR3 has 11 residues. Trimming cost V 6 bases and J 10 bases, with 8 bases left between them. The germline V gene encodes CDR1 SGHTS and CDR2 YDEGEE. Here the CDR3 reads CASTAVSPLHF. Written as DNA, the CDR3 is TGTGCCAGCACCGCAGTATCACCCCTCCACTTT.

The chain uses TRBV7-9 and TRBJ2-5, with 8 bases fitting TRBD1. Germline trimming cut 4 bases from V and 6 bases from J; bases unmatched to any gene: 4. Germline lookup yields CDR1 SEHNR and CDR2 FQNEAQ (reference sequence). The CDR3 spans 13 residues. This chain's CDR3 is CASSSGTGQTQYF. CDR3 coding DNA: TGTGCCAGCAGCTCGGGGACAGGACAGACCCAGTACTTC.

This clonotype was seen ten or more times. The genes are TRBV5-1 and TRBJ1-6; D might be TRBD1 (6 bases). This CDR3 is built from 14 residues. Germline CDR1 is SGHRS and CDR2 is YFSETQ. The V end lost 4 bases, the J end lost 9 bases, and 14 bases lay between the germline ends. CDR3 amino acids: CASSPPDSGSPLHF. The CDR3 nucleotides read TGCGCCAGCAGCCCGCCGGACAGCGGTTCACCCCTCCACTTT.